The 13 T cell receptor beta chains below were found in one sample sequenced in a study of shared clonotypes between healthy human individuals (dated by TCRdb to the early 2020s). The library was built by means of the immunoSEQ multiplex PCR assay. TCRdb stores this immuneACCESS table with in-frame sequences only. Part of the clones is absent; in the studies checked, under half of the shortfall reflects unresolved V genes, and no reason is known for the rest. This sample lists about 330,000 clones; around 67% were detected once. Clones ranked in the top ten supply 10% of the sample. The sequencing sample was made of memory CD4+ T cells sorted from blood. The sample's cell subset or site label, in plain terms: CD45RA-negative fraction. The receptor source for this set is a young man in good health.

This chain uses TRBV7-9 with TRBJ2-3; no clear D gene. Germline V gives CDR1 SEHNR, CDR2 FQNEAQ (reference sequence). The ends were cut back, 6 bases at V and 1 base at J, with 11 bases in the middle. The CDR3 length is 14 residues. DNA for the CDR3: TGTGCCAGCAGTATCGCCCCAGGCACAGATACGCAGTATTTT. This encodes CASSIAPGTDTQYF.

As regards this clone: A much larger clone differs by one base, so this may be a read error. The DNA for the CDR3 is TGTGCCAGCAGCTCTAGCGGGAGCTCCTACAATGAGCAGTTCTTC. Its protein product is CASSSSGSSYNEQFF. This sequence joins TRBV11-2 and TRBJ2-1; TRBD2 matches at 10 bases. The CDR3 consists of 15 residues. CDR1 and CDR2 (germline): SGHAT, FQNNGV. J lost 0 bases, V lost 4 bases, and 0 bases had no gene match.

The chain recombines TRBV9 with TRBJ1-2; D may be TRBD1 (6 bases). V was cut by 0 bases and J by 14 bases, with 20 bases left in between. Looked up from germline, CDR1 is SGDLS and CDR2 is YYNGEE. The CDR3 contains 14 residues. The DNA of the CDR3 is TGTGCCAGCAGCGTAGGGGAAACTTTGGACAGTTCAACCTTC. The encoded protein is CASSVGETLDSSTF.

The chain links TRBV2 to TRBJ2-4; no definite D call. V dropped 3 bases and J dropped 1 base, with 7 bases sitting between them. The CDR3 is made up of 14 amino acids. The germline V gene has CDR1 SNHLY and CDR2 FYNNEI. The CDR3 DNA reads TGTGCCAGCAGTGACTCTACGGCCAAAAACATTCAGTACTTC. This gives the protein CASSDSTAKNIQYF.

The V gene is TRBV4-2, the J gene TRBJ2-1; 7 bases align to TRBD2. The CDR3 length is 15 residues. Germline CDR1 is LGHNA and CDR2 is YNFKEQ. The junction had 3 bases not matched to a gene; V was cut back by 2 bases and J by 2 bases. Written as DNA, the CDR3 is TGTGCCAGCAGCCAACCGGGACTAACCTACAATGAGCAGTTCTTC. Translating gives CASSQPGLTYNEQFF.

DNA for the CDR3: TGTGCCAGCAGCATATGGGGCTCTGGGGCCAACGTCCTGACTTTC. The encoded protein is CASSIWGSGANVLTF. J is TRBJ2-6 and V is TRBV28; D not certain. Trimming took off 6 bases at V and 0 bases at J, with 9 bases between the two ends. Germline CDR1 and CDR2: MDHEN and SYDVKM. The CDR3 totals 15 residues. The full variable domain, rest sourced from reference TRBV28 and TRBJ2-6, is DVKVTQSSRYLVKRTGEKVFLECVQDMDHENMFWYRQDPGLGLRLIYFSYDVKMKEKGDIPEGYSVSREKKERFSLILESASTNQTSMYLCASSIWGSGANVLTFGAGSRLTVL.

The V call is TRBV7-6, the J call TRBJ2-5, with D perhaps assigned TRBD1 or TRBD2 (5 bases each). CDR1 SGHVS and CDR2 FNYEAQ come from the germline V gene. The V and J ends lost 1 base and 4 bases respectively, with 10 bases between them. CDR3 length: 14 amino acids. The CDR3 loop is CASSLVGGSETQYF. Written as DNA, the CDR3 is TGTGCCAGCAGCTTAGTTGGGGGATCAGAGACCCAGTACTTC.

V is TRBV11-1 and J is TRBJ2-7, with 7 bases aligning to TRBD2. The CDR3 runs 15 residues. Germline CDR1 reads SGHAT; CDR2 reads FQDESV (reference sequence). The V gene end was trimmed by 4 bases and the J gene end by 2 bases; junction bases not matched to a gene: 8. CDR3 in amino acids: CASSSPGGATYEQYF. Written as DNA, the CDR3 is TGTGCCAGCAGCTCCCCGGGGGGTGCTACCTACGAGCAGTACTTC.

This clone appeared once. The CDR3, as DNA: TGTGCCAGCAGCCGACGTTCTGACTTGTCCTATGGCTACACCTTC. This encodes CASSRRSDLSYGYTF. The rearrangement links TRBV6-6 to TRBJ1-2; D is undetermined. The CDR3 has 15 amino acids. From germline, CDR1 is MNHNY and CDR2 SVGAGI (reference sequence). Trimming left V 6 bases short and J 4 bases short, with 18 bases between.

There are a few counts of this clone. The chain employs TRBV23-1 and TRBJ2-5, with no clear D. TRBV23-1 is sorted into the ORF group, with uncertain function. The CDR3 is 11 amino acids. V was cut by 4 bases and J by 5 bases, with 5 bases left in between. This chain's CDR3 is CASSRLETQYF. The DNA for the CDR3 is TGCGCCAGCAGTCGACTTGAGACCCAGTACTTC.

This clone has a count of ten or more. The rearrangement links TRBV19 to TRBJ1-1; tentatively, D is TRBD1 (5 bases). The CDR3 extends over 13 amino acids. The germline gives CDR1 LNHDA, CDR2 SQIVND (reference sequence). Trimming cost V 6 bases and J 7 bases, with 15 bases left between them. In nucleotides, the CDR3 is TGTGCCAGTAGGGGGCAGGAGGGGCTTGAAGCTTTCTTT. It codes for CASRGQEGLEAFF.

The sample holds a few counts of this clone. J is TRBJ1-5 and V is TRBV23-1; D gene ambiguous. TRBV23-1 is an ORF; its function is uncertain. The V gene lost 4 bases and the J gene lost 6 bases, with 13 bases spanning the gap. The CDR3 covers 14 residues. Written as DNA, the CDR3 is TGCGCCAGCAGTCCGGCAGCATCCGGTCAGCCCCAGCATTTT. This codes for CASSPAASGQPQHF.

The chain couples TRBV5-1 to TRBJ2-3, with 12 bases identical to TRBD1. Germline V gene data show CDR1 as SGHRS and CDR2 as YFSETQ. V shed 0 bases and J 4 bases; nucleotides not matched to a gene: 6. The CDR3 extends over 17 amino acids. CDR3 protein: CASSLGDRGRPPDTQYF. The CDR3 DNA reads TGCGCCAGCAGCTTGGGGGACAGGGGGCGCCCCCCAGATACGCAGTATTTT.